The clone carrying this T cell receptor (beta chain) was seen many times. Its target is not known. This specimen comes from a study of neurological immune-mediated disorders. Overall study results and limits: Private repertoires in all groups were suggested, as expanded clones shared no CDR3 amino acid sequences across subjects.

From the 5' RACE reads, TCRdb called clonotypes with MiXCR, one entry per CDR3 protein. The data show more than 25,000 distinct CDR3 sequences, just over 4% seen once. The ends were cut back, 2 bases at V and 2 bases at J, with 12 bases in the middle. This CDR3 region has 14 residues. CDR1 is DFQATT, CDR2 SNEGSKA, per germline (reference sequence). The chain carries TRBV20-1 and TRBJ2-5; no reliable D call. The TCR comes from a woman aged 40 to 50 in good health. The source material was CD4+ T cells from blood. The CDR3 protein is CSARNWADQETQYF. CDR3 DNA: TGCAGTGCTAGAAATTGGGCCGATCAAGAGACCCAGTACTTC.